This TCR beta chain came from a study of breast tumors, draining lymph nodes, adjacent tissues. TCRdb re-called the multiplex PCR reads with MiXCR, one entry per CDR3 protein. This sample has approximately 280,000 distinct CDR3 sequences; 30% occur once, and the top ten carry approximately 1%. Breast cancer patients provided tissue from their axillary draining lymph nodes. This CDR3 is 13 amino acids long. V was shortened by 1 base and J by 6 bases, with 10 bases between the two germline ends. CDR1 and CDR2 (germline): LGHDT, YNNKEL (reference sequence). Material for sequencing was axillary lymph node tissue. The sequence derives from a female donor with breast cancer. Some clones in this sample may be carry-over from other donors' samples. The J gene is TRBJ2-7, the V gene TRBV3-1; the D is unclear. The CDR3 bases are TGTGCCAGCAGCCAAGCCGCCGTCCTCGAGCAGTACTTC. The encoded protein is CASSQAAVLEQYF.